This TCR beta chain appears in the sequencing data of a study of CD8 T cells in Susac syndrome (dated by TCRdb to the late 2010s). Broadly, across the study: The study used repertoire sequencing to test whether antigen drove CD8+ T cell activation and differentiation in Susac syndrome. Clonality of the CD8+ T cell repertoire was compared between about a dozen healthy donors, approximately 14 Susac syndrome patients and about 15 multiple sclerosis patients. General study outcomes and caveats: The number of individuals in the TCR sequencing and HLA analysis was acknowledged as relatively small.

The CDR3 holds 12 amino acids from the cysteine to the phenylalanine. Left in the record is the CDR3 DNA by itself, 36 bases read in frame from the first base. Via the germline V gene, CDR1 is SNHLY and CDR2 FYNNEI. V is pared back by 8 bases and J by 5 bases, with 10 bases lying between the germline termini. Note on this clonotype: This clone's antigen is unknown. Base qualities are not recorded, but no much larger clone differs from it by a single base.

RNA was extracted using the RNeasy kit, and roughly 0.45 to 1 ug of the RNA was reverse transcribed with random hexamers. The immunoSEQ multiplex PCR assay, covering 54 Vbeta and 13 Jbeta segments, was used to amplify TCR beta CDR3 regions. Bias from PCR amplification was corrected by using a synthetic template baseline for primer optimization and for computational correction. For the original study's pipeline: Reads were assigned to V, D and J genes according to IMGT and analyzed in immunoSEQ Analyzer, with only productive sequences retained. Clonality was computed as one minus Shannon entropy normalized by log2 of the number of productive unique sequences. For each patient and control, public and private clones were evaluated among the 100 most prevalent clones. Clones were defined as Susac-specific if absent from the healthy and MS cohorts, from more than 900 published viral clones and from other ImmuneACCESS disease sequences. TCRdb reran the public reads through fastp at Q25 and MiXCR, keeping productive beta chains. Under each unique CDR3 protein, matching rows form one entry showing the most common genes and DNA. In this record, the V and J calls reflect TCRdb's handling and not the investigators' own analysis. This sample lists around 300,000 distinct CDR3 sequences; about nine tenths were detected once. Around 0.18% of the sample comes from the top ten.

Peripheral blood CD8+ and CD4+ T cells from healthy donors, Susac syndrome patients and multiple sclerosis patients were profiled using high-throughput TCR beta sequencing. Multiple sclerosis controls were treatment-naive patients with stable or active relapsing-remitting disease fulfilling revised McDonald criteria. CD8+ TEMRA cells were enriched by FACS, while bulk CD8+ and CD4+ T cells were purified by magnetic negative isolation. Blood was drawn into EDTA tubes, processed within 24 hours, and PBMCs were isolated by density gradient centrifugation. PBMCs destined for TCR sequencing were cryopreserved in liquid nitrogen and later thawed in a 37 °C water bath. Purity of sorted or isolated CD4+, CD8+ and CD8+ TEMRA cells was at least 90%.

The clonotype was recovered from a human donor with multiple sclerosis. Specimen: CD8+ T cells from PBMCs. The chain is made from TRBV2 and TRBJ2-1; the D call could be TRBD1 or TRBD2, with each sharing 5 bases. The CDR3 in this case is CASGTYHNEQFF. The nucleotides read TGTGCCAGCGGGACCTACCACAATGAGCAGTTCTTC. The full variable domain, completed from the reference TRBV2 and TRBJ2-1 proteins outside the CDR3, reads EPEVTQTPSHQVTQMGQEVILRCVPISNHLYFYWYRQILGQKVEFLVSFYNNEISEKSEIFDDQFSVERPDGSNFTLKIRSTKLEDSAMYFCASGTYHNEQFFGPGTRLTVL.